This entry is about one TCR beta chain. This sample is part of a study of T cell responses to AZD1222 COVID-19 vaccine. Sequencing used immunoSEQ multiplex PCR; TCRdb keeps in-frame clones, though not all of them. This repertoire shows 160,000 or so clones, under 95% found once; its top ten account for less than 1.3%. The origin of this receptor is an adult who received the AZD1222 COVID-19 vaccine. The sample in question was peripheral blood, obtained 28 days after the second AZD1222 dose.

DNA for the CDR3: TGTGCCAGCAGCCAAGTCGGGCGGGAGCAGTTCTTC. Translation gives CASSQVGREQFF. This rearrangement joins TRBV3-1 (or the pseudogene TRBV3-2) to TRBJ2-1, with D unclear. V was trimmed by 1 base and J by 10 bases, leaving 8 bases between them. This CDR3 comprises 12 residues. Germline CDR1 is LGHDT and CDR2 is YNNKEL (reference sequence).